This TCR beta chain was identified during a study of T cell responses to AZD1222 COVID-19 vaccine. Study-level findings and limits: After the peak T cell response, and only then, were repertoires sampled.

Germline CDR1 SGHRS, CDR2 YFSETQ. V lost 4 bases and J 5 bases, leaving 9 bases between the germline ends. The CDR3 loop spans 12 amino acids. Data came from immunoSEQ multiplex PCR; TCRdb stores just in-frame clones and leaves some out. The table includes 130,000 or so clones, just under 95% detected once. Note on this clone: The antigen is not known.

V and J are TRBV5-1 and TRBJ1-1; the D gene is possibly TRBD1 (5 bases). Material: peripheral blood, obtained on day 0 of AZD1222 vaccination. The sequence was collected from an adult in good health. CDR3 protein: CASSRWGTEAFF. CDR3 sequence (DNA): TGCGCCAGCAGCCGGTGGGGGACTGAAGCTTTCTTT.